The entry below gives a single TCR beta chain sequence along with its context. One base away lies a much larger clone, so this may be a sequencing read error. Time point meaning: newly diagnosed GD, antithyroid drugs for less than 3 months. PBMCs were the source of the RNA used for TCR sequencing. The entry originates in a study of regulatory T cells in long-lasting Graves disease. Researchers made TCR beta libraries by using iRepertoire HTBI primers and running Arm-PCR on CDR3 regions. Each CDR3 protein gets one entry after TCRdb re-called the multiplex PCR reads with MiXCR. The sample shows hundreds of thousands of distinct CDR3 sequences, more than 10% of them seen only once. Germline CDR1 and CDR2: SGHRS and YFSETQ. The CDR3 is 15 residues long. Separately, the same data were catalogued under a study of T cells in Graves' hyperthyroidism and ophthalmopathy. That paper adds: Over 18 months, lack of ophthalmopathy progression marked Graves' hyperthyroidism as stable.

The origin of this receptor is a woman in her twenties or thirties with Graves disease. This material consisted of peripheral blood mononuclear cells (PBMCs), taken at new diagnosis, from a patient treated with antithyroid drugs. The chain has TRBV5-1 and TRBJ1-5; D is unresolved. The CDR3 DNA is TGCGCCTGCAGTTACGGACCGGCACAAGATCAGCCCCAGCATTTT. Translation: CACSYGPAQDQPQHF. The complete variable domain, with remaining parts taken from reference TRBV5-1 and TRBJ1-5, reads KAGVTQTPRYLIKTRGQQVTLSCSPISGHRSVSWYQQTPGQGLQFLFEYFSETQRNKGNFPGRFSGRQFSNSRSEMNVSTLELGDSALYLCACSYGPAQDQPQHFGDGTRLSIL.